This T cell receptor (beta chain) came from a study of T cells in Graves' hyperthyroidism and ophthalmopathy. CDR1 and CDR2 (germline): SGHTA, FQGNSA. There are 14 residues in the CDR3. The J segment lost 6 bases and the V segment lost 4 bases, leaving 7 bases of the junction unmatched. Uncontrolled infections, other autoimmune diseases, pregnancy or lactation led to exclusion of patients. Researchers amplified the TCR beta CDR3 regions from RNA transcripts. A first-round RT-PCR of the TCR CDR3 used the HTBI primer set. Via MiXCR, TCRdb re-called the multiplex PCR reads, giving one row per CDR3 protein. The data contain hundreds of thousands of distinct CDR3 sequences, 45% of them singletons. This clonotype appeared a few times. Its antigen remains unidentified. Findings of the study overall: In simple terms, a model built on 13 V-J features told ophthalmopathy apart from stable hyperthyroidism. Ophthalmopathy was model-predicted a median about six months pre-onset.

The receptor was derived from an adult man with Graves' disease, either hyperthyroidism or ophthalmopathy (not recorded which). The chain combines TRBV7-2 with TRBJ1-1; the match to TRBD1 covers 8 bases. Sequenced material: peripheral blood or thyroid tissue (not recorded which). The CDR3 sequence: CASSSLRGRAEAFF. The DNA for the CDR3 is TGTGCCAGCAGCTCCCTCAGGGGGCGGGCTGAAGCTTTCTTT.